The rows below give T cell receptor beta chains drawn from one sample of a study of cytomegalovirus exposure and HLA in healthy donors. Clones were read by immunoSEQ multiplex PCR, and TCRdb kept only the in-frame ones, dropping some. The data contain roughly 150,000 clones, roughly 85% of them singletons. The specimen was PBMCs. These receptor sequences come from a man aged 40-50 years in good health and CMV-seropositive. CDR3s include the opening cysteine and the closing phenylalanine or tryptophan. A D gene is named only where the DNA matches it firmly. The size field is filled for only some rows; it gives once, few, many or a size class.

J: TRBJ1-1
size: NA
D: NA
V: TRBV5-1
length: 15
DNA: TGCGCCAGCAGCTCCGTGGGGGGGGCGCGGACTGAAGCTTTCTTT
CDR3: CASSSVGGARTEAFF

J: TRBJ1-2
size: NA
D: TRBD1
V: TRBV5-1
length: 17
DNA: TGCGCCAGCAGCTTGAGGGATATTAGGGGGCGCGACTATGGCTACACCTTC
CDR3: CASSLRDIRGRDYGYTF

J: TRBJ1-3
size: NA
D: NA
V: TRBV28
length: 13
DNA: TGTGCCAGTGAGCGGGGGAGCGGAAACACCATATATTTT
CDR3: CASERGSGNTIYF

J: TRBJ2-2
size: NA
D: TRBD1
V: TRBV7-9
length: 18
DNA: TGTGCCAGCAGCCGCCAAATCGGACAGGGATCTTGGGCCGGGGAGCTGTTTTTT
CDR3: CASSRQIGQGSWAGELFF

J: TRBJ2-7
size: NA
D: TRBD2
V: TRBV19
length: 16
DNA: TGTGCCAGTAGAGGGACTAGCGGGGGCAGCTCCTACGAGCAGTACTTC
CDR3: CASRGTSGGSSYEQYF

J: TRBJ1-5
size: NA
D: NA
V: TRBV29-1
length: 12
DNA: TGCAGCGCTGGACACCCTGGCCATCCCCAGCATTTT
CDR3: CSAGHPGHPQHF

J: TRBJ1-3
size: NA
D: TRBD1
V: TRBV18
length: 17
DNA: TGTGCCAGCTCACCACAGTCAGGGGGTCTCTCTGGAAACACCATATATTTT
CDR3: CASSPQSGGLSGNTIYF

J: TRBJ1-4
size: NA
D: TRBD1
V: TRBV7-8
length: 16
DNA: TGTGCCAGCAGCTTAGCGCGGGACAGTTTTAATGAAAAACTGTTTTTT
CDR3: CASSLARDSFNEKLFF

J: TRBJ2-7
size: NA
D: TRBD2
V: TRBV5-1
length: 16
DNA: TGCGCCAGCAGCACGGAGGGTAGCGGGAGTTCCCGCGAGCAGTACTTC
CDR3: CASSTEGSGSSREQYF

J: TRBJ1-1
size: NA
D: NA
V: TRBV7-9
length: 12
DNA: TGTTCCAGCAGCTTCTCGGGAACTGAAGCTTTCTTT
CDR3: CSSSFSGTEAFF

J: TRBJ2-6
size: NA
D: NA
V: TRBV11-3
length: 17
DNA: TGTGCCAGCAGCCGAAGAGGACAGTCCTCTGGGGCCAACGTCCTGACTTTC
CDR3: CASSRRGQSSGANVLTF

J: TRBJ2-3
size: NA
D: TRBD1
V: TRBV5-1
length: 14
DNA: TGCGCCAGCAGCCCCTTCGACAGGGGAGATACGCAGTATTTT
CDR3: CASSPFDRGDTQYF

J: TRBJ2-7
size: NA
D: NA
V: TRBV11-3
length: 12
DNA: TGTGCCAGCAGCCGAGGGAACTACGAGCAGTACTTC
CDR3: CASSRGNYEQYF

J: TRBJ1-1
size: once
D: NA
V: TRBV5-1
length: 16
DNA: TGCGCCAGCAGCCCCAACAGGCCCGGTCGTGGCACTGAAGCTTTCTTT
CDR3: CASSPNRPGRGTEAFF

J: TRBJ2-4
size: few
D: NA
V: TRBV2
length: 13
DNA: TGTGCCAGCAGTGCTTTGGCCAAAAACATTCAGTACTTC
CDR3: CASSALAKNIQYF

J: TRBJ1-2
size: NA
D: TRBD1
V: TRBV5-8
length: 15
DNA: TGTGCCAGCAGCTTCCGGGACAGAAGGATTTATGGCTACACCTTC
CDR3: CASSFRDRRIYGYTF

J: TRBJ2-3
size: NA
D: TRBD2
V: TRBV2
length: 16
DNA: TGTGCCAGCAGTGTATCTAGCGGGCGGGGAGCAGATACGCAGTATTTT
CDR3: CASSVSSGRGADTQYF

J: TRBJ1-1
size: NA
D: NA
V: TRBV7-9
length: 13
DNA: TGTTCCAGCAGCTTAGCACAGAACACTGAAGCTTTCTTT
CDR3: CSSSLAQNTEAFF

J: TRBJ1-1
size: NA
D: TRBD1
V: TRBV7-9
length: 14
DNA: TGTGCCAGCAGCTCCAGGACAGGGAACGCTGAAGCTTTCTTT
CDR3: CASSSRTGNAEAFF

J: TRBJ2-1
size: once
D: TRBD2
V: TRBV7-8
length: 15
DNA: TGTGCCAGCAGGCCTGGGACTAGCGGGAGTTATGAGCAGTTCTTC
CDR3: CASRPGTSGSYEQFF

J: TRBJ2-7
size: NA
D: TRBD2
V: TRBV6-5
length: 14
DNA: TGTGCCAGCAATGAAAAGGGACTAGTTCTCGAGCAGTACTTC
CDR3: CASNEKGLVLEQYF

J: TRBJ1-1
size: NA
D: NA
V: TRBV19
length: 15
DNA: TGTGCCAGTATGGGCCCCCCAGTACAGGCCTACGGGGCTTTCTTT
CDR3: CASMGPPVQAYGAFF

J: TRBJ1-1
size: NA
D: TRBD1
V: TRBV28
length: 13
DNA: TGTGCCAGCAGTCTAGGGACAGGCAGGCGAGCTTTCTTT
CDR3: CASSLGTGRRAFF

J: TRBJ1-1
size: NA
D: NA
V: TRBV10-3
length: 13
DNA: TGTGCCATCAGTGTTTCAGTTAACACTGAAGCTTTCTTT
CDR3: CAISVSVNTEAFF

J: TRBJ1-1
size: NA
D: NA
V: TRBV5-1
length: 15
DNA: TGCGCCAGCAGCTTGGATCCCGGCGGGAACACTGAAGCTTTCTTT
CDR3: CASSLDPGGNTEAFF

J: TRBJ1-3
size: NA
D: TRBD1
V: TRBV5-4
length: 17
DNA: TGTGCCAGCAGCTACACCGGGACAGGGAGTTTTGGAAACACCATATATTTT
CDR3: CASSYTGTGSFGNTIYF

J: TRBJ1-1
size: NA
D: NA
V: TRBV6-5
length: 13
DNA: TGTGCCAGCAGTTACTCCAGGGTAGGGGAAGCTTTCTTT
CDR3: CASSYSRVGEAFF

J: TRBJ2-3
size: NA
D: NA
V: TRBV9
length: 13
DNA: TGTGCCAGCAGCGTAGCACAGGGCCATACGCAGTATTTT
CDR3: CASSVAQGHTQYF

J: TRBJ2-7
size: once
D: NA
V: TRBV11-3
length: 14
DNA: TGTGCCAGCAGCCCCGGGTCTAGCATGCACGAGCAGTACTTC
CDR3: CASSPGSSMHEQYF

J: TRBJ2-7
size: few
D: TRBD2
V: TRBV5-1
length: 14
DNA: TGCGCCAGCAGCCAAGGGACTAGGTCTTACGAGCAGTACTTC
CDR3: CASSQGTRSYEQYF

J: TRBJ2-7
size: NA
D: TRBD1
V: TRBV19
length: 15
DNA: TGTGCCAGTAGTTTCCCCGGGACAGCAACCTACGAGCAGTACTTC
CDR3: CASSFPGTATYEQYF

J: TRBJ2-7
size: few
D: TRBD2
V: TRBV7-9
length: 13
DNA: TGTGCCAGCAGGCCACGGGGGGGCTACGAGCAGTACTTC
CDR3: CASRPRGGYEQYF

J: TRBJ1-2
size: NA
D: NA
V: TRBV2
length: 13
DNA: TGTGCCAGCAGGGTCAGGGTCTCAAGTGGCTACACCTTC
CDR3: CASRVRVSSGYTF

J: TRBJ2-5
size: NA
D: NA
V: TRBV7-7
length: 12
DNA: TGTGCTAGCAGCCCCAGGGGCGAGACCCAGTACTTC
CDR3: CASSPRGETQYF

J: TRBJ2-1
size: NA
D: TRBD1
V: TRBV11-3
length: 15
DNA: TGTGCCAGCAGCTCACCGGGGACAGGGGCTAATGAGCAGTTCTTC
CDR3: CASSSPGTGANEQFF

J: TRBJ2-1
size: NA
D: TRBD2
V: TRBV5-1
length: 14
DNA: TGCGCCAGCAGCCCGGGACTAGCGGACAATGAGCAGTTCTTC
CDR3: CASSPGLADNEQFF

J: TRBJ2-1
size: NA
D: TRBD2
V: TRBV5-1
length: 15
DNA: TGCGCCAGCAGCCTCACTAGCGTCTCCTACAATGAGCAGTTCTTC
CDR3: CASSLTSVSYNEQFF

J: TRBJ1-3
size: NA
D: NA
V: TRBV5-5
length: 17
DNA: TGTGCCAGCAGCTTGGAATGGCAGGGTTACTCTGGAAACACCATATATTTT
CDR3: CASSLEWQGYSGNTIYF

J: TRBJ1-4
size: NA
D: NA
V: TRBV30
length: 13
DNA: TGTGCCTGGAGTGTAAGCGAAATTGAAAAACTGTTTTTT
CDR3: CAWSVSEIEKLFF

J: TRBJ2-7
size: NA
D: NA
V: TRBV19
length: 15
DNA: TGTGCCAGTAGTATATCTCAGGGGCAGACCTACGAGCAGTACTTC
CDR3: CASSISQGQTYEQYF

J: TRBJ2-1
size: NA
D: TRBD2
V: TRBV4-1
length: 18
DNA: TGCGCCAGCAGCCAAGATCGAACGGTAGCGGGGGAGGGGGATGAGCAGTTCTTC
CDR3: CASSQDRTVAGEGDEQFF

J: TRBJ1-5
size: once
D: NA
V: TRBV11-2
length: 15
DNA: TGTGCCAGCAGCACGCGGACTAGGCTGAATCAGCCCCAGCATTTT
CDR3: CASSTRTRLNQPQHF

J: TRBJ2-7
size: NA
D: TRBD1
V: TRBV12-5
length: 14
DNA: TGTGCTAGTGGCCTCGACAGGGTAGGTGGCGAGCAGTACTTC
CDR3: CASGLDRVGGEQYF

J: TRBJ1-4
size: NA
D: TRBD1
V: TRBV6-1
length: 14
DNA: TGTGCCAGCAATCCGGGACAGGGTAATGAAAAACTGTTTTTT
CDR3: CASNPGQGNEKLFF

J: TRBJ1-5
size: NA
D: TRBD1
V: TRBV6-1
length: 16
DNA: TGTGCCAGCAGTGCAATGTTGACAGGGTCGGGGCAGCCCCAGCATTTT
CDR3: CASSAMLTGSGQPQHF

J: TRBJ2-7
size: NA
D: NA
V: TRBV5-6
length: 15
DNA: TGTGCCAGCCTACGATTCGACAGGAGCTCCTACGAGCAGTACTTC
CDR3: CASLRFDRSSYEQYF

J: TRBJ2-7
size: once
D: NA
V: TRBV2
length: 11
DNA: TGTGCCAGCCAACTCCGGGACGAGCAGTACTTC
CDR3: CASQLRDEQYF

J: TRBJ2-2
size: NA
D: TRBD2
V: TRBV27
length: 15
DNA: TGTGCCAGCAGTTTTAGCGGGAGATTAGCCGGGGAGCTGTTTTTT
CDR3: CASSFSGRLAGELFF

J: TRBJ2-3
size: NA
D: TRBD2
V: TRBV10-3
length: 14
DNA: TGTGCCATCAGTGGCCAGCGGGACACAGATACGCAGTATTTT
CDR3: CAISGQRDTDTQYF

J: TRBJ2-1
size: NA
D: TRBD2
V: TRBV7-9
length: 15
DNA: TGTGCCAGCAGGATAGCGGGGAGCTCCTACAATGAGCAGTTCTTC
CDR3: CASRIAGSSYNEQFF

J: TRBJ1-6
size: NA
D: NA
V: TRBV28
length: 18
DNA: TGTGCCAGCAGTTCCGCCCCCGGGGGGCTAATGCGGGATTCACCCCTCCACTTT
CDR3: CASSSAPGGLMRDSPLHF

J: TRBJ2-1
size: once
D: NA
V: TRBV4-2
length: 16
DNA: TGTGCCAGCAGCCAAGCGGGGGCTAGCGGACGGAATGAGCAGTTCTTC
CDR3: CASSQAGASGRNEQFF

J: TRBJ1-1
size: NA
D: NA
V: TRBV6-1
length: 13
DNA: TGTGCCACCAGAAGGCAGGCCAACACTGAAGCTTTCTTT
CDR3: CATRRQANTEAFF

J: TRBJ1-2
size: few
D: TRBD1
V: TRBV27
length: 11
DNA: TGTGCCAGCACAGGGGGATATGGCTACACCTTC
CDR3: CASTGGYGYTF